This T cell receptor (beta chain) was sequenced during a study of T cell responses to AZD1222 COVID-19 vaccine. Across the whole study: Second doses that came at about 4 or about 12 weeks were put together.

Some clones are missing from TCRdb's copy, which holds only in-frame ones; the method was immunoSEQ multiplex PCR. The top ten hold 0.95% to 1.5% of the sample, which has over 130,000 clones, 94% seen once. Notes on the study in general: Epitopes outside B.1.351 and B.1.1.7 mutated regions reportedly drew nearly half of spike TCRs. Recipients of two AZD1222 doses showed rising Spike-specific TCR breadth and depth. The peak T cell response came first, and repertoires were sampled only after it.

Looked up from germline, CDR1 is SGHRS and CDR2 is YFSETQ. There are 14 residues in the CDR3. Trimming took off 0 bases at V and 4 bases at J, with 10 bases between the two ends. Comment on this clone: Antigen: not known.

The sequences come from peripheral blood, collected on day 0 of AZD1222 vaccination. The rearrangement uses TRBV5-1 and TRBJ1-1, with a tentative D call TRBD1 (5 bases). The TCR was taken from an adult in good health. As DNA, the CDR3 is TGCGCCAGCAGCTTGGGTGCGAGGGGCACTGAAGCTTTCTTT. Residues: CASSLGARGTEAFF.